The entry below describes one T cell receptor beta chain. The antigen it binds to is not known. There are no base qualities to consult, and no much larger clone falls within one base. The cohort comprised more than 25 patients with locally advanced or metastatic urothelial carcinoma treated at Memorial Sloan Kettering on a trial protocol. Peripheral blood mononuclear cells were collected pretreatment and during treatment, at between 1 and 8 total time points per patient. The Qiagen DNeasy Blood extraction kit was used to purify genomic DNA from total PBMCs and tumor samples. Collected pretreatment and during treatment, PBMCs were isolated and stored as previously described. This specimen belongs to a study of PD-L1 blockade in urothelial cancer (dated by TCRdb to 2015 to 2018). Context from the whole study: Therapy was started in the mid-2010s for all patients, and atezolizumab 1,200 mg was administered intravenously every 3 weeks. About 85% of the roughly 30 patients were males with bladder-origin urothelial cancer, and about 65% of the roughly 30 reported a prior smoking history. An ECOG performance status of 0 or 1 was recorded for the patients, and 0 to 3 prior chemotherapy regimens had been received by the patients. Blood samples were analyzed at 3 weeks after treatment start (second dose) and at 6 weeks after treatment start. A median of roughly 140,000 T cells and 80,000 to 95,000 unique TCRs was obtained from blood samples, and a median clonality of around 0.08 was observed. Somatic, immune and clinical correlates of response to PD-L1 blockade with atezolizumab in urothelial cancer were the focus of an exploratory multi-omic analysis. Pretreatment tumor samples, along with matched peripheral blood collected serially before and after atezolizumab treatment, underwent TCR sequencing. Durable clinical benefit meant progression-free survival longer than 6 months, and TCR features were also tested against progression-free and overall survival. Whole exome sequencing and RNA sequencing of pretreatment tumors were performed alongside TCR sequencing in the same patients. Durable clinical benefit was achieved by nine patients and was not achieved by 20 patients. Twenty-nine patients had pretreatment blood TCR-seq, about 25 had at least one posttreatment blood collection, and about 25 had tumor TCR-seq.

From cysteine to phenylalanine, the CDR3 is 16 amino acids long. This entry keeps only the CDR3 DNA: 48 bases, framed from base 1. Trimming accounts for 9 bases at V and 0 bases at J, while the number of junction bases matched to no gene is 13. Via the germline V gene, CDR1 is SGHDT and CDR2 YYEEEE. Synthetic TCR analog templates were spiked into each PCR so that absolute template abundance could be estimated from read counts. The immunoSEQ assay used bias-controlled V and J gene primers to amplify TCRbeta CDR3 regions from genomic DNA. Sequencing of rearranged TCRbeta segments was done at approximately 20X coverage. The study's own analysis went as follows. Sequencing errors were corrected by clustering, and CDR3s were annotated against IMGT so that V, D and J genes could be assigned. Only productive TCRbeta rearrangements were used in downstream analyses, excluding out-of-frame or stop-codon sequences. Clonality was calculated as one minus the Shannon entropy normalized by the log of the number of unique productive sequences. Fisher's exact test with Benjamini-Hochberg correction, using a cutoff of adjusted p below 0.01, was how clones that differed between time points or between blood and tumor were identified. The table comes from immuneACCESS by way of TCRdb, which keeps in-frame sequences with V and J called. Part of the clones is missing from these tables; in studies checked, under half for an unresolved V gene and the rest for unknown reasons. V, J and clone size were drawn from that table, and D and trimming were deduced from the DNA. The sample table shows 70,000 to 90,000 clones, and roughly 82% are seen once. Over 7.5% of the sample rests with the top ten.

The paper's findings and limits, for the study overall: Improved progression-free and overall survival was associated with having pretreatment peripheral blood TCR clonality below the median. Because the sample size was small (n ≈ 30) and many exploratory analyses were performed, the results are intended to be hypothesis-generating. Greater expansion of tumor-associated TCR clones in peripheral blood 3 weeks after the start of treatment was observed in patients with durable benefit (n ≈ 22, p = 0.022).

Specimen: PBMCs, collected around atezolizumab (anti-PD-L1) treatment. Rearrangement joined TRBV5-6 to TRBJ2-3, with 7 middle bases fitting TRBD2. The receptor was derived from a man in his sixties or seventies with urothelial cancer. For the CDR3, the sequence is CATSLRLASSTDTQYF. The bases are TGTGCCACTAGCCTCCGACTAGCCTCTAGCACAGATACGCAGTATTTT.